The entry below gives a single T cell receptor beta chain sequence along with its context. Its antigen is as yet unknown. This record comes from a study of blood T cells in healthy people across ages. The study's findings and limits: Both naive CD4+ cell counts and diversity were greater in long-lived donors than in aged donors. Estimates of total diversity, which came from one million sequenced T cells, were considered to be underestimates.

PBMCs, at least 6 million per sample, were isolated. This CDR3 is built from 15 residues. V dropped 9 bases and J dropped 3; count of bases not matched to a gene: 9. Germline V gene sequence: CDR1 MGHRA, CDR2 YSYEKL. A J-beta primer mix and a sample-barcoded 5' primer were used in a second PCR of roughly 6 to 12 cycles. TCRdb reanalysed the 5' RACE reads using MiXCR and keeps one entry per CDR3 protein. Among around 2 million distinct CDR3 sequences listed, about two fifths were seen once. This clonotype originated in a human donor in good health. This chain connects TRBV4-1 to TRBJ2-1, with 9 bases identical to TRBD1. Specimen: blood. CDR3 in DNA: TGCGCCAGTTCATTAAACAGGGGGCTCTACAATGAGCAGTTCTTC. Protein product: CASSLNRGLYNEQFF.